The present entry profiles one T cell receptor beta chain with its context. Its antigen is unknown. Time point given: newly diagnosed GD, antithyroid drugs for less than 3 months. From RNA extracted from PBMCs, the TCR library was made. The authors built TCR beta libraries using iRepertoire HTBI primers and Arm-PCR of CDR3 regions. MiXCR was run by TCRdb on the multiplex PCR reads, yielding one entry per CDR3 protein. The sample holds roughly 380,000 distinct CDR3 sequences; 16% are singletons and the top ten take less than 35%. This specimen belongs to a study of regulatory T cells in long-lasting Graves disease. The study, taken as a whole, reports: Since the sample size was small, accuracy may have been reduced.

The ends were cut back, 3 bases at V and 7 bases at J, with 16 bases in the middle. This CDR3 contains 14 residues. The germline V gene encodes CDR1 SQVTM and CDR2 ANQGSEA. A further study also used this sample, focusing on T cells in Graves' hyperthyroidism and ophthalmopathy. That report notes: The patients, who ranged from 18 to 65 in age, presented with newly diagnosed hyperthyroidism lasting under 2 months.

The rearrangement uses TRBV29-1 and TRBJ1-5, with D unclear. The TCR comes from a man aged 35-49 years with Graves disease. The input for sequencing was peripheral blood mononuclear cells (PBMCs), taken at new diagnosis, from a patient treated with antithyroid drugs. CDR3 loop: CSVETGSRNQPQHF. CDR3 bases: TGCAGCGTTGAGACGGGAAGTCGGAACCAGCCCCAGCATTTT.